The subject of this entry is one T cell receptor beta chain. The antigen is undetermined. The record originates from a study of cytomegalovirus exposure and HLA in healthy donors. Study conclusions and caveats: Presence/absence comparisons presumed near-even sequencing depth among donors. The study carried out a later analysis of TCR beta sequences. It associated about 15,000 of them with specific HLA alleles at a false discovery rate of 0.05. In an earlier analysis, productive rearrangement rates for most beta V segments clustered near 87% or 30%. Some segments of the V type, notably TRBV6-2 and TRBV6-3, were excluded as indistinguishable.

The CDR3 is 11 residues long. V was cut by 6 bases and J by 7 bases, with 6 bases left in between. Germline CDR1 MDHEN, CDR2 SYDVKM. The study ran its PCR with 60 Vbeta and 13 Jbeta primers. Repertoires were generated with immunoSEQ multiplex PCR, while TCRdb's copy carries only in-frame clones and drops some. The profile shows 65,000 to 95,000 clones, about 75% of them singletons. This receptor was obtained from an older man in good health and CMV-seronegative. The V and J genes are TRBV28 and TRBJ1-4; D unclear. The sample was PBMCs. The CDR3: CASSRSEKLFF. CDR3 in DNA: TGTGCCAGCAGCCGGAGTGAAAAACTGTTTTTT.